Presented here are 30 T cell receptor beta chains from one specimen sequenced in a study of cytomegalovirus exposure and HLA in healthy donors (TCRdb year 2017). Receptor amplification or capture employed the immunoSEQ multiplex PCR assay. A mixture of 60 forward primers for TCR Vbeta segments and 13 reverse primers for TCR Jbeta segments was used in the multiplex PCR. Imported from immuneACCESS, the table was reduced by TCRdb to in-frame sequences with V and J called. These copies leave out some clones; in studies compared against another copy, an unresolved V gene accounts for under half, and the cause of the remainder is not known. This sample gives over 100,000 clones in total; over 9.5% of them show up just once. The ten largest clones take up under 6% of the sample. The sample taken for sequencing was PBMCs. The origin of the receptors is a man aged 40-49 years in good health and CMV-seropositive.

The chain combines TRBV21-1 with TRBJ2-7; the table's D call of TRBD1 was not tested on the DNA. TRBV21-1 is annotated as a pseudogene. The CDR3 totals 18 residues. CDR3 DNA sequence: TGTGCCAGCAGCTCCCGGGGGCCCCCCCGGGACAGAGACTACGAGCAGTACTTC. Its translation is CASSSRGPPRDRDYEQYF.

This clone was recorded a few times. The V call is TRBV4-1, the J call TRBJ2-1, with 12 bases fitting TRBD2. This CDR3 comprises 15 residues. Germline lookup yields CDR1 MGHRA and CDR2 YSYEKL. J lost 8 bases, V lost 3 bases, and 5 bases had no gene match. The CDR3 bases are TGCGCCAGCAGCCAGACTAGCGGGAGTATGGATGAGCAGTTCTTC. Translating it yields CASSQTSGSMDEQFF.

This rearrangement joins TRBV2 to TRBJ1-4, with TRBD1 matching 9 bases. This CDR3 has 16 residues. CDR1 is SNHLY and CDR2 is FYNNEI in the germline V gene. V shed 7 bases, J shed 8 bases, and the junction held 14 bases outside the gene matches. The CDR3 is CASIGLPGQGNEKLFF. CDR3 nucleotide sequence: TGTGCCAGCATAGGATTACCGGGACAGGGAAACGAAAAACTGTTTTTT. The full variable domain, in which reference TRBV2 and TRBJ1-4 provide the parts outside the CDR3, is EPEVTQTPSHQVTQMGQEVILRCVPISNHLYFYWYRQILGQKVEFLVSFYNNEISEKSEIFDDQFSVERPDGSNFTLKIRSTKLEDSAMYFCASIGLPGQGNEKLFFGSGTQLSVL.

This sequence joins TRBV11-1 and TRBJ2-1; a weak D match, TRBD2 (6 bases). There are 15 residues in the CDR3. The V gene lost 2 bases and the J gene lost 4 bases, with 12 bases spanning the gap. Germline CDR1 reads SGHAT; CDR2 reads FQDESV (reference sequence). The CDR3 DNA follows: TGTGCCAGCAGCTTAAAGAGGACTATTTACAATGAGCAGTTCTTC. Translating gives CASSLKRTIYNEQFF.

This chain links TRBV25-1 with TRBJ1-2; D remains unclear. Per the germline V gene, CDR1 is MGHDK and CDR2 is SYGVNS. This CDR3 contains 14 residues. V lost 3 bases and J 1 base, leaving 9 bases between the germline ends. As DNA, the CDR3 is TGTGCCAGCAGTGACTTTCAGATTAACTATGGCTACACCTTC. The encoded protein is CASSDFQINYGYTF.

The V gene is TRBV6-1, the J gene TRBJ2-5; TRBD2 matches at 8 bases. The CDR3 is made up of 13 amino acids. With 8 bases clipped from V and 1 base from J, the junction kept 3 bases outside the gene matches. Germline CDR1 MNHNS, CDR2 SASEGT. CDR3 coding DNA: TGTGCCAGCGGCCGGGAGGGCCAAGAGACCCAGTACTTC. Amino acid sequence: CASGREGQETQYF.

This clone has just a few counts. The CDR3 DNA sequence: TGTGCCAGCAGTGAACCAGGCAACTCATACAATGAGCAGTTCTTC. It encodes CASSEPGNSYNEQFF. J is TRBJ2-1 and V is TRBV25-1; D remains unclear. Trimming shortened V by 2 bases and J by 4 bases, and 12 bases separated the two germline ends. Germline V gene sequence: CDR1 MGHDK, CDR2 SYGVNS. CDR3 length equals 15 residues.

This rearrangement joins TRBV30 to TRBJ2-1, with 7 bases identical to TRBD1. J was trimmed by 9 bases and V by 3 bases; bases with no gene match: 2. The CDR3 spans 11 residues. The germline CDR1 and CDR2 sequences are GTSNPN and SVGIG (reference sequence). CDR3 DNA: TGTGCCTGGAGAGGGGGCATTGAGCAGTTCTTC. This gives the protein CAWRGGIEQFF.

CDR3 protein: CASSGGHPDSGNTIYF. CDR3 nucleotides: TGTGCCAGCAGTGGGGGACACCCGGACTCTGGAAACACCATATATTTT. The chain joins TRBV27 to TRBJ1-3, with a possible D match to TRBD1 (6 bases). V lost 5 bases and J 0 bases, leaving 14 bases between the germline ends. Germline V gene lookup returns CDR1 MNHEY and CDR2 SMNVEV (reference sequence). This CDR3 has 16 residues.

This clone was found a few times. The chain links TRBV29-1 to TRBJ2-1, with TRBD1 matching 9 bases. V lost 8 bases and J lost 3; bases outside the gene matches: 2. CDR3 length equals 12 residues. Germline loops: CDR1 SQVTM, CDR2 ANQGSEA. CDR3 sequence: CSTGGVYNEQFF. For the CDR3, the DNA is TGCAGCACAGGGGGCGTCTACAATGAGCAGTTCTTC.

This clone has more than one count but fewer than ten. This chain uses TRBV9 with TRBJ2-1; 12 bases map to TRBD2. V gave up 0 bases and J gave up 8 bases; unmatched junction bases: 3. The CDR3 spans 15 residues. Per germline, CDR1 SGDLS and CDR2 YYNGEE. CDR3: CASSVASGRAHEQFF. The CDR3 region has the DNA TGTGCCAGCAGCGTAGCTAGCGGGAGGGCCCATGAGCAGTTCTTC. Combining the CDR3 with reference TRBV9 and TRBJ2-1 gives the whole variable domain DSGVTQTPKHLITATGQRVTLRCSPRSGDLSVYWYQQSLDQGLQFLIQYYNGEERAKGNILERFSAQQFPDLHSELNLSSLELGDSALYFCASSVASGRAHEQFFGPGTRLTVL.

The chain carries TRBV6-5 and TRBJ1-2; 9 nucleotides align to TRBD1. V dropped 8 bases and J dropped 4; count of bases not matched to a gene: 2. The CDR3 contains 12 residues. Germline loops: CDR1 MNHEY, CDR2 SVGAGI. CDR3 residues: CASVDRGYGYTF. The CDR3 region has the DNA TGTGCCAGCGTGGACAGGGGCTATGGCTACACCTTC.

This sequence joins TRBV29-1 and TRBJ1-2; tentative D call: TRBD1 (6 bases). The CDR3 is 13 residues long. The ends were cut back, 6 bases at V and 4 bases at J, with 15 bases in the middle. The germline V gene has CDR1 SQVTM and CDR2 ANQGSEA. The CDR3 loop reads CSVATQGSYGYTF. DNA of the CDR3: TGCAGCGTCGCTACTCAGGGGTCCTATGGCTACACCTTC.

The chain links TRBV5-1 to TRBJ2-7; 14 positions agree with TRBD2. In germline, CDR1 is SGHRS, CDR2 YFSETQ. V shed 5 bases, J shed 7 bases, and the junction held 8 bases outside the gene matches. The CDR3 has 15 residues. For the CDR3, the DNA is TGCGCCAGCAGATATACTGGGACTAGCGGGAGTGAGCAGTACTTC. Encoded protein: CASRYTGTSGSEQYF.

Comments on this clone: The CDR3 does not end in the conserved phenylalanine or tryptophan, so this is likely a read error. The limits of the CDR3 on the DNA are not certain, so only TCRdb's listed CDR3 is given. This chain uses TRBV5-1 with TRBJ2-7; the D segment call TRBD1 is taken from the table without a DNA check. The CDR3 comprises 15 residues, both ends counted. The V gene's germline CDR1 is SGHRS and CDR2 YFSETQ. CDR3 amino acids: CASSLEQGVLHEKYL.

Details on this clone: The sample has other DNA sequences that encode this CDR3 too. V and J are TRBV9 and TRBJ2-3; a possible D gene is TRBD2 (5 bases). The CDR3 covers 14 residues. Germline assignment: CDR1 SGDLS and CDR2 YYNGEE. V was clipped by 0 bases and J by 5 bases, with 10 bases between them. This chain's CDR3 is CASSVVSGGDTQYF. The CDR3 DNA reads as TGTGCCAGCAGCGTAGTTTCCGGAGGAGATACGCAGTATTTT.

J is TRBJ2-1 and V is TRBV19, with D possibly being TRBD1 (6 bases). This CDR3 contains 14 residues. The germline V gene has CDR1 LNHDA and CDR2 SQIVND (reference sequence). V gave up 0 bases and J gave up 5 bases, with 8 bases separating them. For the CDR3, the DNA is TGTGCCAGTAGTATAGATCACAGGGACAATGAGCAGTTCTTC. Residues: CASSIDHRDNEQFF. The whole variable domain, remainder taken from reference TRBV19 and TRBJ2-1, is DGGITQSPKYLFRKEGQNVTLSCEQNLNHDAMYWYRQDPGQGLRLIYYSQIVNDFQKGDIAEGYSVSREKKESFPLTVTSAQKNPTAFYLCASSIDHRDNEQFFGPGTRLTVL.

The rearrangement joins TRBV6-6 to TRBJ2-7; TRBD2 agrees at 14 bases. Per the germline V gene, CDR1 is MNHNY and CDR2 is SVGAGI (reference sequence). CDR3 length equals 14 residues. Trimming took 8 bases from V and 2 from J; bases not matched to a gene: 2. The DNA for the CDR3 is TGTGCCAGCGGACTAGCGGGAGGCCCCTACGAGCAGTACTTC. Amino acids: CASGLAGGPYEQYF.

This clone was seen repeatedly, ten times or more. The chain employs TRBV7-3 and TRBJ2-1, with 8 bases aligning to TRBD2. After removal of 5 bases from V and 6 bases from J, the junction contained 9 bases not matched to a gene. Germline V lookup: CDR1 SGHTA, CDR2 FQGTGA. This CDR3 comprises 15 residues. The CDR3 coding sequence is TGTGCCAGCAGCCCAGCGGGAGTTCGTAGCAATGAGCAGTTCTTC. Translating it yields CASSPAGVRSNEQFF.

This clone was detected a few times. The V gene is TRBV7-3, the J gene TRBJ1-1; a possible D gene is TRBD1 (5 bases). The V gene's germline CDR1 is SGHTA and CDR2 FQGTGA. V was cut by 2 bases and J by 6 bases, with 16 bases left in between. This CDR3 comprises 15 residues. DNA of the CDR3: TGTGCCAGCAGCTTATCTCCCGCCTTAGGGGCTGAAGCTTTCTTT. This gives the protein CASSLSPALGAEAFF. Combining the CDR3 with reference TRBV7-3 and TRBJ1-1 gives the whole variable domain GAGVSQTPSNKVTEKGKYVELRCDPISGHTALYWYRQSLGQGPEFLIYFQGTGAADDSGLPNDRFFAVRPEGSVSTLKIQRTERGDSAVYLCASSLSPALGAEAFFGQGTRLTVV.

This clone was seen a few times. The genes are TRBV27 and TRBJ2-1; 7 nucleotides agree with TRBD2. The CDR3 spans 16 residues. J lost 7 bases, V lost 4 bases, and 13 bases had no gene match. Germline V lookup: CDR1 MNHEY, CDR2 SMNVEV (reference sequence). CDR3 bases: TGTGCCAGCAGTTACAAAGACCTTAGCGGGTCGAATGAGCAGTTCTTC. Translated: CASSYKDLSGSNEQFF.

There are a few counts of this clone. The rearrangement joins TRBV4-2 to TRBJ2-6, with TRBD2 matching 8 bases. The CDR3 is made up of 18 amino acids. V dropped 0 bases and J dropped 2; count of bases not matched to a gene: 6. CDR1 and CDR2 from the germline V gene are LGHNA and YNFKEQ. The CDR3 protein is CASSQDPAGVPGANVLTF. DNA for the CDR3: TGTGCCAGCAGCCAAGACCCAGCGGGAGTTCCTGGGGCCAACGTCCTGACTTTC.

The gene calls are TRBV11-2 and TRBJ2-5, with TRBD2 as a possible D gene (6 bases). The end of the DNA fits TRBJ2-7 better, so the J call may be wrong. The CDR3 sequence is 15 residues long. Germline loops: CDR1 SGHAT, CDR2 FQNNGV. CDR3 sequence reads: CASSFGSSGSYEQYF. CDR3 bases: TGTGCCAGCAGCTTCGGTAGTAGCGGATCCTACGAGCAGTACTTC.

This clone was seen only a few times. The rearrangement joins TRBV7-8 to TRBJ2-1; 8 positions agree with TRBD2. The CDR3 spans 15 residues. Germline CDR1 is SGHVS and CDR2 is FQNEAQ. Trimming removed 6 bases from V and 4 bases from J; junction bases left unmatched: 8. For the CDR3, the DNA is TGTGCCAGCAGTTCAGTAGCGGGAAAGTACAATGAGCAGTTCTTC. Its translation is CASSSVAGKYNEQFF.

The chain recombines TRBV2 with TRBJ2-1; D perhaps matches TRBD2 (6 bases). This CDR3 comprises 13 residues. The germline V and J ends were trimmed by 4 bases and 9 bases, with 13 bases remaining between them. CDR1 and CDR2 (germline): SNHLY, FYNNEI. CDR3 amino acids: CASSVTGSSEQFF. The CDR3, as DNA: TGTGCCAGCAGTGTTACCGGGAGCTCTGAGCAGTTCTTC.

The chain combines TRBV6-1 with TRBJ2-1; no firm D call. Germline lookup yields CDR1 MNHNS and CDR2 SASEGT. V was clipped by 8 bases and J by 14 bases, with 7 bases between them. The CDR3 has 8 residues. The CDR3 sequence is CASELKFF. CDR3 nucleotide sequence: TGTGCCAGCGAGTTGAAGTTCTTC.

The CDR3: CASSPAGLFSGNTIYF. In DNA form, the CDR3 reads TGTGCCAGCAGCCCTGCGGGGCTCTTCTCTGGAAACACCATATATTTT. This chain links TRBV11-2 with TRBJ1-3; weak D call: TRBD1 (5 bases). V was trimmed by 5 bases and J by 0 bases, leaving 14 bases between them. This CDR3 comprises 16 residues. The germline V gene has CDR1 SGHAT and CDR2 FQNNGV. Using reference TRBV11-2 and TRBJ1-3 for the parts outside the CDR3, the full variable domain is EAGVAQSPRYKIIEKRQSVAFWCNPISGHATLYWYQQILGQGPKLLIQFQNNGVVDDSQLPKDRFSAERLKGVDSTLKIQPAKLEDSAVYLCASSPAGLFSGNTIYFGEGSWLTVV.

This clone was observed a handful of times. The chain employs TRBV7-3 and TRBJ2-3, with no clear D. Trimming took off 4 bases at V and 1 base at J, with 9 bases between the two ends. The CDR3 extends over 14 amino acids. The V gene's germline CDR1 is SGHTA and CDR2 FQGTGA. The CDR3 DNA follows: TGTGCCAGCAGCTCGCAGCGCCGCACAGATACGCAGTATTTT. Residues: CASSSQRRTDTQYF.

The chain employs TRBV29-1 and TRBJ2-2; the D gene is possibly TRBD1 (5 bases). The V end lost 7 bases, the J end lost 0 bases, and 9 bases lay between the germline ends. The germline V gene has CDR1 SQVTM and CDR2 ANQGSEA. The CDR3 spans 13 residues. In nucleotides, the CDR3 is TGCAGCGGCCTGACAGCGAACACCGGGGAGCTGTTTTTT. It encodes CSGLTANTGELFF.

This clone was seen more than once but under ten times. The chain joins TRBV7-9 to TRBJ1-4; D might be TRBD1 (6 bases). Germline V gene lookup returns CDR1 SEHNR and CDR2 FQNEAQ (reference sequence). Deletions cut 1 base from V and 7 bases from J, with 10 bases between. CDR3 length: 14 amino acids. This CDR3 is CASSLGQGSEKLFF. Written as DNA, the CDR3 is TGTGCCAGCAGCTTAGGGCAGGGGTCTGAAAAACTGTTTTTT.